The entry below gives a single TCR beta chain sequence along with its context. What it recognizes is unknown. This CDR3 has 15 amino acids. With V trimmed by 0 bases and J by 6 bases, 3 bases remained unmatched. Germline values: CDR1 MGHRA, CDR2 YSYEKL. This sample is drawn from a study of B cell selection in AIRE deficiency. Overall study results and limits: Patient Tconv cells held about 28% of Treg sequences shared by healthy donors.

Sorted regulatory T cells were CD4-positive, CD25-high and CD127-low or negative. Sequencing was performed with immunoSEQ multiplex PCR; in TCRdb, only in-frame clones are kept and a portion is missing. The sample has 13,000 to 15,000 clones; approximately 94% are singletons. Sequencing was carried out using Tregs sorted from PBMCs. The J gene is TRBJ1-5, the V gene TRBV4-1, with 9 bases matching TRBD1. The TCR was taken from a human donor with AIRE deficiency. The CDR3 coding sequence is TGCGCCAGCAGCCAAGATAGGGACAGGGTTCAGCCCCAGCATTTT. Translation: CASSQDRDRVQPQHF.